This T cell receptor (beta chain) was captured by sequencing in a study of T cell changes during pregnancy in multiple sclerosis. Produced via immunoSEQ multiplex PCR; TCRdb's table is partial and in-frame only. The sample yields tens of thousands of clones, around 92% seen once. The germline V gene has CDR1 SGHRS and CDR2 YFSETQ. The CDR3 runs to 15 residues. Trimming removed 4 bases at V and 0 bases at J, with 8 bases between. V and J are TRBV5-1 and TRBJ2-6, with a tentative D call TRBD2 (7 bases). This TCR derives from a female donor with multiple sclerosis, enrolled in a pregnancy study. Material: peripheral blood, obtained in the first trimester of pregnancy. DNA for the CDR3: TGCGCCAGCAGCCGGGGGGCCTCTGGGGCCAACGTCCTGACTTTC. Translation gives CASSRGASGANVLTF.